This T cell receptor (beta chain) was retrieved from a study of technical replicates of blood from a handful of donors. Germline V gives CDR1 WNHNN, CDR2 SYGVQD (reference sequence). This CDR3 comprises 15 residues. Trimming took 0 bases from V and 3 from J, leaving 11 bases between them. Using immunoSEQ multiplex PCR, the repertoire was profiled, and TCRdb retains in-frame clones only, with some absent. In the table there are about 76,000 clones, approximately 96% of which are singletons. This sequence joins TRBV10-1 and TRBJ2-5, with D perhaps matching TRBD2 (6 bases). Sequenced material: T cells isolated from PBMCs. This sequence was found in a human donor in good health. In DNA, the CDR3 is TGCGCCAGCAGTGAGTCGGGGAGGACCAAAGAGACCCAGTACTTC. Translated, it gives CASSESGRTKETQYF.